This entry lists 22 T cell receptor beta chains sequenced from one sample in a study of T cells after posttransplantation cyclophosphamide. Cyclophosphamide on days +3 and +4 followed busulfan-fludarabine conditioning and a marrow graft. The assay was immunoSEQ multiplex PCR, and TCRdb's table has in-frame clones only and misses some. The data contain roughly 11,000 clones, 75% to 95% of them singletons. The sample was PBMCs, taken after allogeneic stem cell transplant with posttransplant cyclophosphamide. The receptors here all came from a female patient under 45 who received an allogeneic stem cell transplant from an unrelated donor, was CMV-positive, and had no GVHD. Part of the T cell pool may stem from the graft donor.

Here the CDR3 DNA reads TGTGCCAGCAGCTCGGGACAGGGGACTTACCAAGAGACCCAGTACTTC. It specifies CASSSGQGTYQETQYF. V usage is TRBV7-2 and J usage is TRBJ2-5; 10 bases are shared with TRBD1. CDR1 SGHTA and CDR2 FQGNSA come from the germline V gene. This CDR3 spans 16 amino acids. V shed 4 bases, J shed 0 bases, and the junction held 5 bases outside the gene matches. Based on the CDR3 plus reference TRBV7-2 and TRBJ2-5, the full variable domain is GAGVSQSPSNKVTEKGKDVELRCDPISGHTALYWYRQSLGQGLEFLIYFQGNSAPDKSGLPSDRFSAERTGGSVSTLTIQRTQQEDSAVYLCASSSGQGTYQETQYFGPGTRLLVL.

The CDR3, as DNA: TGTGCCAGCAGTTTAATAGGGGTCGGCTCTGGGGCCAACGTCCTGACTTTC. It yields the protein CASSLIGVGSGANVLTF. The genes are TRBV27 and TRBJ2-6; D may be TRBD1 (5 bases). CDR3 size: 17 residues. From germline, CDR1 is MNHEY and CDR2 SMNVEV (reference sequence). V lost 2 bases, J lost 0 bases, and 11 bases lay in between.

The chain is built from TRBV29-1 and TRBJ2-7; 11 bases line up with TRBD1. Trimming took 4 bases from V and 4 from J; bases not matched to a gene: 6. CDR1 is SQVTM, CDR2 ANQGSEA, per germline. This CDR3 contains 14 residues. In DNA form, the CDR3 reads TGCAGCGTTGTGGACAGGGGGCAGCGGTACGAGCAGTACTTC. Translating it yields CSVVDRGQRYEQYF.

The chain has TRBV5-4 and TRBJ1-4, with 10 bases identical to TRBD1. There are 15 residues in the CDR3. Losses at the gene ends were 4 bases for V and 2 bases for J; bases not matched to a gene: 2. CDR1 is SGHNT and CDR2 is YYREEE in the germline V gene (reference sequence). The CDR3 DNA sequence: TGTGCCAGCAGCAAGGACAGGGGGACTAATGAAAAACTGTTTTTT. Translating it yields CASSKDRGTNEKLFF.

In this sample, this clone turned up once. The chain links TRBV11-1 to TRBJ1-1; D gene ambiguous. CDR1 and CDR2 (germline): SGHAT, FQDESV (reference sequence). The CDR3 length is 16 residues. The V gene lost 2 bases and the J gene lost 0 bases, with 13 bases spanning the gap. The CDR3 bases are TGTGCCAGCAGCTTATCCGCGACCCGGGTGAACACTGAAGCTTTCTTT. Translated, it gives CASSLSATRVNTEAFF.

V and J are TRBV7-9 and TRBJ1-1, with D hard to call. The CDR3 is 17 residues long. V was pared by 6 bases and J by 3 bases, with 23 bases between. CDR1 is SEHNR and CDR2 is FQNEAQ in the germline V gene (reference sequence). The chain's CDR3 is CASSPPRGWVGDTEAFF. CDR3 DNA: TGTGCCAGCAGTCCTCCCCGCGGTTGGGTTGGAGACACTGAAGCTTTCTTT.

Comments on this clone: At one boundary the junction diverges from the germline segment, which might be a read error. The chain combines TRBV27 with TRBJ1-2; possible D gene TRBD1, 5 bases. Germline V gene sequence: CDR1 MNHEY, CDR2 SMNVEV (reference sequence). This CDR3 contains 14 residues. This CDR3 is CANSFQGSTGGYTF. The CDR3 bases are TGTGCCAACAGTTTTCAGGGAAGCACCGGTGGCTACACCTTC.

The chain uses TRBV5-1 and TRBJ2-3; perhaps TRBD2 as D (6 bases). V was shortened by 0 bases and J by 5 bases, with 13 bases between the two germline ends. The CDR3 has 15 residues. CDR1 SGHRS and CDR2 YFSETQ come from the germline V gene. The CDR3, as DNA: TGCGCCAGCAGCTTGGAAGGCAGGAGGGGAGATACGCAGTATTTT. It translates to CASSLEGRRGDTQYF.

The chain employs TRBV5-1 and TRBJ1-5; D is undetermined. Trimming stripped 2 bases from V and 0 bases from J, with 12 bases between. The CDR3 consists of 16 residues. Germline CDR1 and CDR2: SGHRS and YFSETQ. CDR3 nucleotides: TGCGCCAGCAGCTTTAGCGGAAGCTATAGCAATCAGCCCCAGCATTTT. It yields the protein CASSFSGSYSNQPQHF.

The chain employs TRBV2 and TRBJ1-2; D is ambiguous. The germline V gene has CDR1 SNHLY and CDR2 FYNNEI. The V end was cut by 5 bases, the J end by 4 bases, with 20 bases between. The CDR3 loop spans 16 amino acids. CDR3 nucleotides: TGTGCCAGCAGTCCCCAGTTAATCTTGATAACCTATGGCTACACCTTC. Translating gives CASSPQLILITYGYTF.

The chain links TRBV6-1 to TRBJ1-1; 7 positions agree with TRBD1. With V trimmed by 7 bases and J by 6 bases, 14 bases remained unmatched. Germline V lookup: CDR1 MNHNS, CDR2 SASEGT. This CDR3 region has 15 residues. The CDR3 DNA reads TGTGCCAGCATCCCCCCTGGACAGGCATTCTCTGAAGCTTTCTTT. Translated, it gives CASIPPGQAFSEAFF.

About this clone itself: Within the sample, other DNA sequences also encode this same CDR3. This chain links TRBV28 with TRBJ1-6; no reliable D call. The CDR3 runs 13 residues. V was pared by 7 bases and J by 8 bases, with 12 bases between. The germline V gene encodes CDR1 MDHEN and CDR2 SYDVKM. The DNA of the CDR3 is TGTGCCAGCACCCATGATCCAGATTCACCCCTCCACTTT. It yields the protein CASTHDPDSPLHF.

This clone has only a few counts. V is TRBV6-6 and J is TRBJ1-5; D call uncertain. Trimming took off 0 bases at V and 5 bases at J, with 8 bases between the two ends. Germline CDR1 MNHNY, CDR2 SVGAGI (reference sequence). The CDR3 covers 14 residues. The CDR3 sequence is CASSYSRQDQPQHF. The CDR3 bases are TGTGCCAGCAGTTACTCGAGGCAAGATCAGCCCCAGCATTTT.

The chain is built from TRBV6-1 and TRBJ1-5; D is ambiguous. The CDR3 is 13 amino acids. V lost 4 bases, J lost 4 bases, and 8 bases lay in between. The germline gives CDR1 MNHNS, CDR2 SASEGT. The CDR3 spells CASSGRINQPQHF. The CDR3, as DNA: TGTGCCAGCAGTGGCAGGATAAATCAGCCCCAGCATTTT.

This chain joins TRBV9 and TRBJ1-2; perhaps TRBD1 as D (5 bases). There are 12 residues in the CDR3. Trimming removed 3 bases at V and 9 bases at J, with 12 bases between. Germline CDR1 is SGDLS and CDR2 is YYNGEE. CDR3 loop: CASSGRGGSYTF. The CDR3 DNA reads TGTGCCAGCAGCGGTAGGGGCGGAAGCTACACCTTC. Full variable domain (remainder filled in from reference TRBV9 and TRBJ1-2): DSGVTQTPKHLITATGQRVTLRCSPRSGDLSVYWYQQSLDQGLQFLIQYYNGEERAKGNILERFSAQQFPDLHSELNLSSLELGDSALYFCASSGRGGSYTFGSGTRLTVV.

The V call is TRBV18, the J call TRBJ2-3, with 13 bases aligning to TRBD2. Germline V gene lookup returns CDR1 KGHSH and CDR2 LQKENI. J lost 5 bases, V lost 8 bases, and 10 bases had no gene match. This CDR3 contains 16 residues. The chain's CDR3 is CASVTTRLAGGDTQYF. The CDR3 nucleotides read TGTGCCAGCGTGACAACTCGACTAGCGGGAGGAGATACGCAGTATTTT. Supplemented by reference TRBV18 and TRBJ2-3, the full variable domain reads NAGVMQNPRHLVRRRGQEARLRCSPMKGHSHVYWYRQLPEEGLKFMVYLQKENIIDESGMPKERFSAEFPKEGPSILRIQQVVRGDSAAYFCASVTTRLAGGDTQYFGPGTRLTVL.

The chain carries TRBV6-5 and TRBJ2-7; 12 positions agree with TRBD2. Unmatched junction bases numbered 8, after V lost 4 bases and J lost 4 bases. This CDR3 contains 16 residues. Germline CDR1 is MNHEY and CDR2 is SVGAGI. CDR3 DNA sequence: TGTGCCAGCAGTTCCTCCCTAGCGGGAGGGCCTTACGAGCAGTACTTC. As protein: CASSSSLAGGPYEQYF.

This rearrangement joins TRBV28 to TRBJ2-4; D unresolved. The length of the CDR3 is 15 residues. CDR1 and CDR2 from the germline V gene are MDHEN and SYDVKM. V was clipped by 6 bases and J by 0 bases, with 12 bases between them. CDR3 DNA sequence: TGTGCCAGCAGACCCAACACGATAGCCAAAAACATTCAGTACTTC. It yields the protein CASRPNTIAKNIQYF.

This clone was observed a single time. The V call is TRBV27, the J call TRBJ1-2, with 7 bases that match TRBD1. The CDR3 totals 18 residues. J was trimmed by 0 bases and V by 6 bases; bases with no gene match: 16. Germline CDR1 reads MNHEY; CDR2 reads SMNVEV (reference sequence). The chain's CDR3 is CASSPLGDRAQTNYGYTF. Written as DNA, the CDR3 is TGTGCCAGCAGCCCTCTCGGGGACAGAGCCCAAACTAACTATGGCTACACCTTC.

This clone was counted between two and nine times. This chain joins TRBV5-5 and TRBJ1-3; no reliable D call. Deletions cut 3 bases from V and 0 bases from J, with 4 bases between. Germline V lookup: CDR1 SGHKS, CDR2 YYEKEE (reference sequence). The CDR3 spans 13 residues. The CDR3 spells CASSSFSGNTIYF. The CDR3 region has the DNA TGTGCCAGCAGCTCATTCTCTGGAAACACCATATATTTT.

The V gene is TRBV28, the J gene TRBJ1-5; the D gene is possibly TRBD1 (5 bases). Germline values: CDR1 MDHEN, CDR2 SYDVKM. CDR3 length: 16 amino acids. V lost 5 bases to trimming and J lost 4 bases, with 18 bases between them. The CDR3, as DNA: TGTGCCAGCAGTAAAAATCAGGGATTAGGAAATCAGCCCCAGCATTTT. Its protein is CASSKNQGLGNQPQHF. Full variable domain (missing parts from reference TRBV28 and TRBJ1-5): DVKVTQSSRYLVKRTGEKVFLECVQDMDHENMFWYRQDPGLGLRLIYFSYDVKMKEKGDIPEGYSVSREKKERFSLILESASTNQTSMYLCASSKNQGLGNQPQHFGDGTRLSIL.

The chain carries TRBV18 and TRBJ1-2; no clear D. The CDR3 extends over 13 amino acids. Germline CDR1 reads KGHSH; CDR2 reads LQKENI. V was cut by 0 bases and J by 9 bases, with 11 bases left in between. CDR3 sequence (DNA): TGTGCCAGCTCACCACCGGCATCAGTTAGCTACACCTTC. Residues: CASSPPASVSYTF. Full variable domain (missing parts from reference TRBV18 and TRBJ1-2): NAGVMQNPRHLVRRRGQEARLRCSPMKGHSHVYWYRQLPEEGLKFMVYLQKENIIDESGMPKERFSAEFPKEGPSILRIQQVVRGDSAAYFCASSPPASVSYTFGSGTRLTVV.